This is a list of T cell receptor beta chains from one sample in a study of T cells after yellow fever vaccination. TCRdb itself ran the 5' RACE reads through MiXCR, one entry per CDR3 protein. The table records approximately 150,000 distinct CDR3 sequences, around 9% of them present only once. Sequencing was performed on CD8+ T cells sorted from PBMCs, taken 45 days after the yellow fever booster vaccination. These receptors all stem from a man younger than 35 who received the YFV17D yellow fever vaccine. Both conserved end residues are part of each CDR3.

CDR3aa: CASSAIGTEAFF
v_gene: TRBV7-2

CDR3aa: CASSFSRTGGVGGYTF
v_gene: TRBV27

CDR3aa: CASSSQPNYGYTF
v_gene: TRBV27

CDR3aa: CASKPVAGGLTDTQYF
v_gene: TRBV6-5

CDR3aa: CATSPGLNTGELFF
v_gene: TRBV24-1

CDR3aa: CASSVGNGGSQETQYF
v_gene: TRBV9

CDR3aa: CSVEGEGASWEKLFF
v_gene: TRBV29-1

CDR3aa: CSASRTGGDGRDTEAFF
v_gene: TRBV20-1

CDR3aa: CASSLTLDSLTYGYTF
v_gene: TRBV27

CDR3aa: CSVERDRPYEQYF
v_gene: TRBV29-1

CDR3aa: CASSSQRGTDTQYF
v_gene: TRBV4-3

CDR3aa: CASSSRTGKNIQYF
v_gene: TRBV7-9

CDR3aa: CASSVGVGYTF
v_gene: TRBV25-1

CDR3aa: CASSRGTGGEETQYF
v_gene: TRBV7-9

CDR3aa: CASSQSIGGYTF
v_gene: TRBV16

CDR3aa: CSGLYNEQFF
v_gene: TRBV29-1

CDR3aa: CASSKRETQYF
v_gene: TRBV25-1

CDR3aa: CASSSSPGGLNYGYTF
v_gene: TRBV5-4

CDR3aa: CATSRIGRSTDTQYF
v_gene: TRBV15

CDR3aa: CASSHGAGPGETQYF
v_gene: TRBV7-8

CDR3aa: CASSPLIRGGGYSPLHF
v_gene: TRBV7-2

CDR3aa: CASSVPGRSSNTEAFF
v_gene: TRBV4-2

CDR3aa: CASSTGGRDRVYEQYF
v_gene: TRBV7-9

CDR3aa: CASSPKGDCGTEAFF
v_gene: TRBV23-1

CDR3aa: CASSYGGEYYGYTF
v_gene: TRBV6-5

CDR3aa: CASQVGESSYNEQFF
v_gene: TRBV19

CDR3aa: CASSLGTSFQDTQYF
v_gene: TRBV11-2

CDR3aa: CASSIVATNTDTQYF
v_gene: TRBV19

CDR3aa: CASRGDRAEQYF
v_gene: TRBV12-3/TRBV12-4

CDR3aa: CASSPGEGGTKNIQYF
v_gene: TRBV4-1

CDR3aa: CASSITGGGETQYF
v_gene: TRBV19

CDR3aa: CASSQQRGGTGELFF
v_gene: TRBV4-2

CDR3aa: CAISAGTGPWGYTF
v_gene: TRBV10-3

CDR3aa: CASSSSGPNNEQFF
v_gene: TRBV7-6

CDR3aa: CASSTPGLGGEQYF
v_gene: TRBV7-9